This is a list of T cell receptor beta chains from one sample in a study of blood T cell repertoires in COVID-19. Assay: immunoSEQ multiplex PCR; the TCRdb copy retains only in-frame clones and omits some. The repertoire includes about 200,000 clones, more than 75% of them detected once, and 4.5% to 7% sits in the top ten. What was sequenced was PBMCs or T cells enriched from blood (not recorded which). The receptors stem from a man in his forties with acute COVID-19. Both conserved end residues are part of each CDR3. Fields, in order: CDR3 DNA, CDR3 protein, J gene, D gene, V gene, clone size. A D gene is named only where the DNA matches it firmly. Size is omitted from some rows. Given values are once, few, many or a class for expanded clones.

CDR3 DNA: TGTGCCAGCAGCCAGGCCACTAGCGGGAGGGAGGACGAGCAGTACTTC
CDR3 protein: CASSQATSGREDEQYF
J gene: TRBJ2-7
D gene: TRBD2
V gene: TRBV3-1/TRBV3-2
clone size: NA

CDR3 DNA: TGTGCCAGCAGCCGAGAGGGGACAGGATACTACGAGCAGTACTTC
CDR3 protein: CASSREGTGYYEQYF
J gene: TRBJ2-7
D gene: TRBD1
V gene: TRBV6-5
clone size: NA

CDR3 DNA: TGTGCCTCCCGAGGGTTAGGAGCGAGAGAAGAGACCCAGTACTTC
CDR3 protein: CASRGLGAREETQYF
J gene: TRBJ2-5
D gene: NA
V gene: TRBV19
clone size: NA

CDR3 DNA: TGTGCCAGTAGTATAGGGGGGGGACAGGGTAATCAGCCCCAGCATTTT
CDR3 protein: CASSIGGGQGNQPQHF
J gene: TRBJ1-5
D gene: TRBD1
V gene: TRBV19
clone size: NA

CDR3 DNA: TGTGCCACCAGTGATTTTGACAGGGGATTGTCTGGAAACACCATATATTTT
CDR3 protein: CATSDFDRGLSGNTIYF
J gene: TRBJ1-3
D gene: TRBD1
V gene: TRBV24-1
clone size: NA

CDR3 DNA: TGCGCCAGCAGTAGTATCCCGGGACTAGCGAGACAAGAGACCCAGTACTTC
CDR3 protein: CASSSIPGLARQETQYF
J gene: TRBJ2-5
D gene: TRBD2
V gene: TRBV5-1
clone size: few

CDR3 DNA: TGTGCCAGCAGCCAACCTTCCGGGACTAGCGGTCCGTTCTTC
CDR3 protein: CASSQPSGTSGPFF
J gene: TRBJ2-1
D gene: TRBD2
V gene: TRBV4-2
clone size: NA

CDR3 DNA: TGTGCCATCAGTGAGCTCGGACTAGCGGGAGGGCCAGACGAGCAGTACTTC
CDR3 protein: CAISELGLAGGPDEQYF
J gene: TRBJ2-7
D gene: TRBD2
V gene: TRBV10-3
clone size: NA

CDR3 DNA: TGTGCCAGCAGCAAAAGACAGGGTGACTACGAGCAGTACTTC
CDR3 protein: CASSKRQGDYEQYF
J gene: TRBJ2-7
D gene: NA
V gene: TRBV21-1
clone size: NA

CDR3 DNA: TGTGCCAGCAGTTACTGGACTAGCGACTTTTCCTTGCCCTACGAGCAGTACTTC
CDR3 protein: CASSYWTSDFSLPYEQYF
J gene: TRBJ2-7
D gene: TRBD2
V gene: TRBV6-2/TRBV6-3
clone size: NA

CDR3 DNA: TGCGCCAGCAGCTTGCAGGGTTTCGGCTATGGCTACACCTTC
CDR3 protein: CASSLQGFGYGYTF
J gene: TRBJ1-2
D gene: NA
V gene: TRBV5-1
clone size: NA

CDR3 DNA: TGTGCCAGCAGTGAAAATCGGAATGAGCAGTTCTTC
CDR3 protein: CASSENRNEQFF
J gene: TRBJ2-1
D gene: NA
V gene: TRBV2
clone size: NA

CDR3 DNA: TGTGCCAGTAGTATCTTTCTTGCCCGGGGGATCCGATACGAGCAGTACTTC
CDR3 protein: CASSIFLARGIRYEQYF
J gene: TRBJ2-7
D gene: NA
V gene: TRBV19
clone size: NA

CDR3 DNA: TGTGCCAGCAGTTTTTCCGCCGGGACAAAGTCCTACGAGCAGTACTTC
CDR3 protein: CASSFSAGTKSYEQYF
J gene: TRBJ2-7
D gene: NA
V gene: TRBV27
clone size: NA

CDR3 DNA: TGTGCCAGCAGCTTGGCGGAGGGGATCACAGATACGCAGTATTTT
CDR3 protein: CASSLAEGITDTQYF
J gene: TRBJ2-3
D gene: NA
V gene: TRBV5-4
clone size: NA

CDR3 DNA: TGTGCCAGCAGGGTGGGACAGGGAAATTCACCCCTCCACTTT
CDR3 protein: CASRVGQGNSPLHF
J gene: TRBJ1-6
D gene: TRBD1
V gene: TRBV7-2
clone size: NA

CDR3 DNA: TGTGCTAGTGGTTCGAGCCTTTGGGGGGAGCTGTTTTTT
CDR3 protein: CASGSSLWGELFF
J gene: TRBJ2-2
D gene: NA
V gene: TRBV12-5
clone size: few

CDR3 DNA: TGTGCCAGCAGCCAAAGGGGGACAGGGGCAACAGATACGCAGTATTTT
CDR3 protein: CASSQRGTGATDTQYF
J gene: TRBJ2-3
D gene: TRBD1
V gene: TRBV7-3
clone size: NA

CDR3 DNA: TGCGCCAGCAGCTTGGAACTCGGAGCCCTGAACACTGAAGCTTTCTTT
CDR3 protein: CASSLELGALNTEAFF
J gene: TRBJ1-1
D gene: NA
V gene: TRBV5-1
clone size: once

CDR3 DNA: TGCGCCAGCAGCTTGGTTGGGACAGGGGAAGAGACCCAGTACTTC
CDR3 protein: CASSLVGTGEETQYF
J gene: TRBJ2-5
D gene: TRBD1
V gene: TRBV5-1
clone size: NA

CDR3 DNA: TGCGCCAGCAACTCCCCAGCGAACTCCTACAATGAGCAGTTCTTC
CDR3 protein: CASNSPANSYNEQFF
J gene: TRBJ2-1
D gene: NA
V gene: TRBV4-1
clone size: NA

CDR3 DNA: TGTGCCAGCAGCCAATCCACCGGGCGGGGGGCAGAGACCCAGTACTTC
CDR3 protein: CASSQSTGRGAETQYF
J gene: TRBJ2-5
D gene: TRBD2
V gene: TRBV4-2
clone size: NA

CDR3 DNA: TGTGCCAGCAGTCGGCGGACAGCTGGGGCCAACGTCCTGACTTTC
CDR3 protein: CASSRRTAGANVLTF
J gene: TRBJ2-6
D gene: NA
V gene: TRBV28
clone size: NA

CDR3 DNA: TGTGCCAGCAGTTTATGGACTTTAGCCAAAAACATTCAGTACTTC
CDR3 protein: CASSLWTLAKNIQYF
J gene: TRBJ2-4
D gene: NA
V gene: TRBV27
clone size: NA

CDR3 DNA: TGTGCCAGTAGACGGGAATACCAAGAGACCCAGTACTTC
CDR3 protein: CASRREYQETQYF
J gene: TRBJ2-5
D gene: NA
V gene: TRBV7-2
clone size: NA

CDR3 DNA: TGTGCCAGCAGCCCCGGGGCTCGGGACAGTGAAGCTTTCTTT
CDR3 protein: CASSPGARDSEAFF
J gene: TRBJ1-1
D gene: TRBD1
V gene: TRBV11-3
clone size: NA

CDR3 DNA: TGTGCCAGTCAGGTTCGGAACATTCAGTACTTC
CDR3 protein: CASQVRNIQYF
J gene: TRBJ2-4
D gene: NA
V gene: TRBV6-5
clone size: NA

CDR3 DNA: TGCAGCGTTACTCCCGTTGTTTATAGCACAGATACGCAGTATTTT
CDR3 protein: CSVTPVVYSTDTQYF
J gene: TRBJ2-3
D gene: NA
V gene: TRBV29-1
clone size: NA

CDR3 DNA: TGTGCCAGCAGCTTGACGGGTGGCTACACCTTC
CDR3 protein: CASSLTGGYTF
J gene: TRBJ1-2
D gene: NA
V gene: TRBV7-9
clone size: NA